Listed below are T cell receptor beta chains from one sample, sequenced in a study of spatial heterogeneity in lung cancer. MiXCR was run by TCRdb on the 5' RACE reads, yielding one entry per CDR3 protein. The sample consists of about 25,000 distinct CDR3 sequences, around 9.2% of them appearing once. The sample here was lung tumor tissue, taken at surgery. Receptor source: a male donor with early-stage non-small cell lung cancer. Both conserved end residues are part of each CDR3. The D gene is left open where the match is weak. Rows may omit the clone size; those that give it use once, few, many or a size class.

D: TRBD2
J: TRBJ2-3
size: many
V: TRBV27
DNA: TGTGCCAGCAGGACTAGCCTGGGCACAGATACGCAGTATTTT
CDR3: CASRTSLGTDTQYF

D: NA
J: TRBJ1-4
size: many
V: TRBV5-5
DNA: TGTGCCAGCAGCTTCCCGGGGACAACTAATGAAAAACTGTTTTTT
CDR3: CASSFPGTTNEKLFF

D: NA
J: TRBJ1-2
size: many
V: TRBV29-1
DNA: TGCAGCGTCGATGGGGGGGCATATGGCTACACCTTC
CDR3: CSVDGGAYGYTF

D: TRBD1
J: TRBJ1-3
size: many
V: TRBV5-1
DNA: TGCGCCAGCAGCGCCAGGACAGGAGCCTACTCTGGAAACACCATATATTTT
CDR3: CASSARTGAYSGNTIYF

D: NA
J: TRBJ1-4
size: many
V: TRBV2
DNA: TGTGCCAGCAGTGAGGAAGGGGTAGGAAAACTGTTTTTT
CDR3: CASSEEGVGKLFF

D: TRBD2
J: TRBJ2-7
size: many
V: TRBV6-5
DNA: TGTGCCAGCAGTTACAGGAGGGAGGGGAGGCACGAGCAGTACTTC
CDR3: CASSYRREGRHEQYF

D: TRBD1
J: TRBJ1-1
size: many
V: TRBV29-1
DNA: TGCAGCGCGGGACAGAAAGCTTTCTTT
CDR3: CSAGQKAFF

D: NA
J: TRBJ2-3
size: few
V: TRBV27
DNA: TGTGCCAGCAGTATTAGGACAGGGAGGGTGGATACGCAGTATTTT
CDR3: CASSIRTGRVDTQYF

D: TRBD1
J: TRBJ2-2
size: NA
V: TRBV6-2/TRBV6-3
DNA: TGTGCCAGCAGTGATGGGGACAGGGGAGCCACCGGGGAGCTGTTTTTT
CDR3: CASSDGDRGATGELFF

D: NA
J: TRBJ1-5
size: NA
V: TRBV7-2
DNA: TGTGCCAGCAGCTTAGAAGGGCGTCAGCCCCAGCATTTT
CDR3: CASSLEGRQPQHF

D: NA
J: TRBJ2-7
size: NA
V: TRBV6-1
DNA: TGTGCCAGCAGTCGGGACACAGAACCGCCTTCCTACGAGCAGTACTTC
CDR3: CASSRDTEPPSYEQYF

D: NA
J: TRBJ2-7
size: NA
V: TRBV6-2/TRBV6-3
DNA: TGTGCCAGCAGTTACCCAACCTACGAGCAGTACTTC
CDR3: CASSYPTYEQYF

D: TRBD1
J: TRBJ2-7
size: NA
V: TRBV5-1
DNA: TGCGCCAGCAGCTTGCAGGGGGACTACGAGCAGTACTTC
CDR3: CASSLQGDYEQYF

D: NA
J: TRBJ1-1
size: many
V: TRBV28
DNA: TGTGCCAGCAAAGGCCGGCAGGGAGAAAGTGTGAACACTGAAGCTTTCTTT
CDR3: CASKGRQGESVNTEAFF

D: NA
J: TRBJ2-1
size: few
V: TRBV23-1
DNA: TGCGCCAGCAGTCAATCGAATCCCCGGGACATGAATGAGCAGTTCTTC
CDR3: CASSQSNPRDMNEQFF

D: NA
J: TRBJ1-3
size: many
V: TRBV10-3
DNA: TGTGCCATCGGAGGGGGGCCCGCCGGACTCGGAAACACCATATATTTT
CDR3: CAIGGGPAGLGNTIYF

D: TRBD2
J: TRBJ2-2
size: medium-sized
V: TRBV28
DNA: TGTGCCAGCAGGTCGGATCTTTTAAGTAGCGGGTTCACCGGGGAGCTGTTTTTT
CDR3: CASRSDLLSSGFTGELFF

D: TRBD2
J: TRBJ2-5
size: few
V: TRBV10-1
DNA: TGCGCCAACATAGCGGGAGGCCCACAAGAGACCCAGTACTTC
CDR3: CANIAGGPQETQYF

D: TRBD2
J: TRBJ2-3
size: few
V: TRBV5-5
DNA: TGTGCCAGCAGCTTGTCGACTAGCGGGGGAACAGATACGCAGTATTTT
CDR3: CASSLSTSGGTDTQYF

D: TRBD2
J: TRBJ2-5
size: few
V: TRBV6-6
DNA: TGTGCCAGCAGTTACGTTCTAGCGGGGGGACGAGAGACCCAGTACTTC
CDR3: CASSYVLAGGRETQYF

D: TRBD2
J: TRBJ2-3
size: many
V: TRBV28
DNA: TGTGCCAGCAACAGCGGGGGAATAAGCGTCAGTGGCACAGATACGCAGTATTTT
CDR3: CASNSGGISVSGTDTQYF

D: TRBD2
J: TRBJ2-7
size: NA
V: TRBV5-1
DNA: TGCGCCAGCAGCTTTTTAGCGGGGAACGAGCAGTACTTC
CDR3: CASSFLAGNEQYF

D: TRBD1
J: TRBJ2-5
size: NA
V: TRBV5-6
DNA: TGTGCCAGCCTTTGGACAGGGCAAGAGACCCAGTACTTC
CDR3: CASLWTGQETQYF

D: TRBD1
J: TRBJ2-1
size: few
V: TRBV7-2
DNA: TGTGCCAGCAGCCGAGCACAGGGGTTTCCTGAGCAGTTCTTC
CDR3: CASSRAQGFPEQFF

D: TRBD2
J: TRBJ2-3
size: many
V: TRBV7-6
DNA: TGTGCCAGCAGCCGTAGCGGGATTCACGCAGATACGCAGTATTTT
CDR3: CASSRSGIHADTQYF

D: TRBD2
J: TRBJ2-1
size: many
V: TRBV5-1
DNA: TGCGCCAGCAGCTTGGAGGTAGCGGGGGGTTTTGATGAGCAGTTCTTC
CDR3: CASSLEVAGGFDEQFF

D: NA
J: TRBJ2-7
size: NA
V: TRBV27
DNA: TGTGCCAGCAGTTTAGCGGCAGGGCGCTACGAGCAGTACTTC
CDR3: CASSLAAGRYEQYF

D: NA
J: TRBJ1-1
size: many
V: TRBV9
DNA: TGTGCCAGCAGCGCACTCGTGAGGGCGGCCACTGAAGCTTTCTTT
CDR3: CASSALVRAATEAFF

D: NA
J: TRBJ2-3
size: NA
V: TRBV9
DNA: TGTGCCAGCAGCGTAGCCGTCTATACAGATACGCAGTATTTT
CDR3: CASSVAVYTDTQYF

D: TRBD2
J: TRBJ2-1
size: many
V: TRBV6-5
DNA: TGTGCCAGCAGTATTAGCGGGGGATACAATGAGCAGTTCTTC
CDR3: CASSISGGYNEQFF

D: TRBD1
J: TRBJ2-2
size: few
V: TRBV29-1
DNA: TGCAGCGTTGGACTCGCAGGGGGCACCGGGGAGCTGTTTTTT
CDR3: CSVGLAGGTGELFF

D: NA
J: TRBJ2-5
size: medium-sized
V: TRBV24-1
DNA: TGTGCCACCAGTGATGTCCAGGGCAGCCGCACCGAGACCCAGTACTTC
CDR3: CATSDVQGSRTETQYF

D: NA
J: TRBJ2-7
size: NA
V: TRBV9
DNA: TGTGCCAGCAGCGTAGTTGATAATCGCGAGCAGTACTTC
CDR3: CASSVVDNREQYF

D: TRBD1
J: TRBJ2-1
size: NA
V: TRBV9
DNA: TGTGCCAGCAGCGCGCCACGGACAGGGTCCAATGAGCAGTTCTTC
CDR3: CASSAPRTGSNEQFF

D: TRBD2
J: TRBJ2-7
size: many
V: TRBV20-1
DNA: TGCAGTGCTGGGGGAACCAGCGGGAGGGGCGAGCAGTACTTC
CDR3: CSAGGTSGRGEQYF

D: NA
J: TRBJ2-7
size: NA
V: TRBV7-2
DNA: TGTGCCAGCAGCTTTTCAGGCGCCTACGAGCAGTACTTC
CDR3: CASSFSGAYEQYF

D: NA
J: TRBJ2-3
size: few
V: TRBV4-3
DNA: TGCGCCAGCAGCCAGACCCTCCGGTTAAGTCCGCAGTATTTT
CDR3: CASSQTLRLSPQYF

D: NA
J: TRBJ2-5
size: many
V: TRBV15
DNA: TGTGCCACCAGCAGAGATCGGGGCCAAGAGACCCAGTACTTC
CDR3: CATSRDRGQETQYF